This is a list of T cell receptor beta chains from one sample in a study of T-cell memory formation after mild COVID-19. TCRdb processed the 5' RACE reads anew with MiXCR; each CDR3 protein has one entry. This sample carries around 400,000 distinct CDR3 sequences, about 24% of them seen once, and the ten largest clones take about 8.7%. The sample was PBMCs or a T cell subset sorted from them (not recorded which). These receptors all come from an adult woman who had mild COVID-19 (a few samples of this study predate the infection). Cell type and time point are not known. Each CDR3 is given with its conserved first and last residue. The D gene is left open where the match is weak. Some rows mark clone size as missing; the rest say once, few, many or name a class of expanded clone.

clone_size j_call d_call v_call cdr3_aa
once TRBJ2-7 TRBD1 TRBV15 CATSSRDRDPYEQYF
few TRBJ1-2 . TRBV24-1 CATSEDGRKTGYTF
few TRBJ1-2 TRBD1 TRBV19 CASSPTGTANYGYTF
few TRBJ1-1 TRBD1 TRBV20-1 CSAGGQGNTEAFF
few TRBJ1-4 TRBD1 TRBV4-3 CASSQELNRGLLFF
few TRBJ2-5 TRBD2 TRBV6-2/TRBV6-3 CASSYIAGETQYF
few TRBJ2-7 TRBD2 TRBV27 CASSPLGVAGVHEQYF
. TRBJ2-3 . TRBV21-1 CASSPRVIPALTDTQYF
. TRBJ2-2 . TRBV11-3 CASRQNSGELFF
few TRBJ1-1 . TRBV6-6 CASSYSNQGEAFF
. TRBJ2-2 TRBD1 TRBV4-1 CASSQVGTGRYTGELFF
few TRBJ2-2 TRBD2 TRBV6-2/TRBV6-3 CASRRTSGGGTGELFF
. TRBJ1-5 . TRBV7-2 CASSPRAGQPQHF
. TRBJ2-1 TRBD2 TRBV20-1 CSARESAGGPDEQFF
. TRBJ1-1 TRBD1 TRBV10-1 CASSESTGAGLAFF
. TRBJ2-1 . TRBV6-5 CASKLPRDRHYNEQFF
. TRBJ2-1 . TRBV4-2 CASSQVLYSSGEQFF
. TRBJ1-2 . TRBV24-1 CATSDLEGNYGYTF
few TRBJ2-7 . TRBV9 CASSVGQGTYEQYF
. TRBJ2-1 TRBD2 TRBV27 CASSVFGLASYNEQFF
. TRBJ2-7 . TRBV29-1 CSVDGWSYEQYF
few TRBJ1-4 . TRBV5-1 CASSPGGGEKLFF
. TRBJ2-7 . TRBV4-3 CASSREGGRGSYEQYF
. TRBJ2-1 TRBD1 TRBV24-1 CATGTDYNEQFF
. TRBJ2-1 TRBD2 TRBV18 CASSPRSLAGDYNEQFF
. TRBJ2-7 TRBD2 TRBV7-2 CASSPTSGNRGEQYF
few TRBJ1-2 TRBD1 TRBV2 CASLFGTADYGYTF
few TRBJ1-1 . TRBV29-1 CSVEGGGDEAFF
few TRBJ2-5 TRBD1 TRBV7-6 CASSLRDRGRETQYF
. TRBJ1-2 TRBD1 TRBV7-8 CASRERTGAYGYTF
few TRBJ1-1 TRBD1 TRBV12-3/TRBV12-4 CASSFTGGKAEAFF
. TRBJ1-2 . TRBV7-2 CASTMRPDGNYGYTF
. TRBJ1-5 . TRBV6-5 CASSYDRINQPQHF
. TRBJ2-6 . TRBV24-1 CATSDLWGSGANVLTF
few TRBJ2-3 TRBD2 TRBV29-1 CSVVYVWGTNTDTQYF
few TRBJ1-2 TRBD1 TRBV7-2 CASSPPGQGGYGYTF
many TRBJ2-5 . TRBV24-1 CATSERLEETQYF
few TRBJ2-1 . TRBV7-9 CASSTQDRLDGAYNEQFF
few TRBJ2-1 TRBD2 TRBV18 CASSPRGSPYNEQFF
. TRBJ1-1 TRBD1 TRBV19 CASSERTGRWAEAFF
. TRBJ1-1 . TRBV20-1 CSARDKGREIPEAFF
few TRBJ1-2 . TRBV10-3 CAIKEEANYGYTF
once TRBJ2-2 TRBD2 TRBV24-1 CATSDPSLAGRTGELFF
. TRBJ2-5 . TRBV4-1 CASSQGPKPVTQYF
many TRBJ1-2 TRBD1 TRBV6-5 CASSTARQGNYGYTF